This paragraph reports one T cell receptor (beta chain). Its antigen is unknown. The data originate from a study of cytomegalovirus exposure and HLA in healthy donors. The PCR employed 60 Vbeta primers together with 13 Jbeta primers. The authors' processing: Counted up in a later analysis, unique TCR beta chains came to approximately 83 million, with around 12 million shared. Measured with immunoSEQ multiplex PCR; TCRdb has only the in-frame clones, and not every one. The DNA was the basis for D and trimming; V, J and clone size are from that table. The table has some 120,000 clones, 84% seen once. V gave up 4 bases and J gave up 7 bases, with 11 bases separating them. This CDR3 is 12 amino acids long. Germline CDR1 reads SEHNR; CDR2 reads FQNEAQ (reference sequence). Study-wide points: Productive rates of about 90% or about 30% were seen for most TCR beta V segments in an earlier analysis. Confirmation was obtained in vitro that a few CMV-associated chains are specific for CMV antigens.

Sequencing was carried out using PBMCs. The chain has TRBV7-9 and TRBJ2-7, with D possibly TRBD1 on 6 matching bases. The receptor's source is a woman younger than 35 in good health and CMV-seropositive. The CDR3 loop reads CASSSAGTEQYF. The CDR3 nucleotides read TGTGCCAGCAGCTCCGCCGGGACAGAGCAGTACTTC. The full variable domain, with the rest looked up from reference TRBV7-9 and TRBJ2-7, is DTGVSQNPRHKITKRGQNVTFRCDPISEHNRLYWYRQTLGQGPEFLTYFQNEAQLEKSRLLSDRFSAERPKGSFSTLEIQRTEQGDSAMYLCASSSAGTEQYFGPGTRLTVT.